Below, one TCR beta chain is given with its context. Its antigen is unidentified. The sample is drawn from a study of shared clonotypes between healthy human individuals. About the study: Aged between 18 and 49, the donors were a couple of women and a few men.

Recent vaccinations or acute infections were absent in the healthy HIV-negative adult donors. Losses at the gene ends were 3 bases for V and 2 bases for J; bases not matched to a gene: 3. The CDR3 is 14 amino acids. Per the germline V gene, CDR1 is LNHDA and CDR2 is SQIVND (reference sequence). Whole-study results and caveats: For naive CD4 cells, around 5% of clonotypes were shared across a handful of donors.

Clones were read by immunoSEQ multiplex PCR, and TCRdb kept only the in-frame ones, dropping some. The repertoire holds 2 million to 2.5 million clones, nearly 97% seen once, with roughly 0.13% in the top ten. This sequence joins TRBV19 and TRBJ2-7; 8 bases align to TRBD1. Sequenced: naive CD4+ T cells sorted from blood. The subset is: CD45RA+ positively selected. This receptor was taken from a man younger than 30 in good health. This CDR3 is CASSMLDRAYEQYF. Here the CDR3 DNA reads TGTGCCAGTAGTATGTTGGACAGGGCCTACGAGCAGTACTTC.